Listed here are 29 T cell receptor beta chains from one sample, sequenced in a study of cytomegalovirus exposure and HLA in healthy donors. 60 Vbeta and 13 Jbeta primers were used in PCR. Clones were read by immunoSEQ multiplex PCR, and TCRdb kept only the in-frame ones, dropping some. The sample carries 95,000 to 150,000 clones, 8% to 11% recorded once. Sequenced input: PBMCs. These receptors were obtained from a woman aged 18-29 years in good health and CMV-seropositive.

Only a few counts were recorded for this clone. J is TRBJ2-5 and V is TRBV7-9; 7 bases align to TRBD1. This CDR3 is built from 15 residues. Trimming at V came to 1 base and at J to 0 bases, leaving 2 bases not matched to a gene. Germline V lookup: CDR1 SEHNR, CDR2 FQNEAQ (reference sequence). The CDR3 DNA follows: TGTGCCAGCAGCTTAGTGCAGGGGGACCAAGAGACCCAGTACTTC. Its translation: CASSLVQGDQETQYF.

This clone was counted only a few times. The identical CDR3 is also encoded by other nucleotide sequences in the sample. The rearrangement joins TRBV28 to TRBJ1-5, with D possibly TRBD1 on 6 matching bases. Germline CDR1 and CDR2: MDHEN and SYDVKM. The CDR3 consists of 16 residues. V was shortened by 5 bases and J by 7 bases, with 21 bases between the two germline ends. CDR3 amino acids: CASSQTGTYVGQPQHF. CDR3 bases: TGTGCCAGCAGTCAGACCGGGACATATGTAGGCCAGCCCCAGCATTTT.

This clone was counted only a few times. The chain couples TRBV4-2 to TRBJ1-3; D is undetermined. Trimming cost V 0 bases and J 6 bases, with 18 bases left between them. The CDR3 length is 17 residues. In germline, CDR1 is LGHNA, CDR2 YNFKEQ. The CDR3 nucleotides read TGTGCCAGCAGCCAAGATTCAGGAGGAGGGTTTGAAAACACCATATATTTT. Protein product: CASSQDSGGGFENTIYF.

The chain recombines TRBV30 with TRBJ1-2, with a tentative D call TRBD1 (5 bases). CDR3 size: 12 residues. Trimming took 2 bases from V and 12 from J, leaving 16 bases between them. The germline V gene encodes CDR1 GTSNPN and CDR2 SVGIG (reference sequence). In DNA form, the CDR3 reads TGTGCCTGGAGTCACAGGTTGGCAGTGAACACCTTC. As protein: CAWSHRLAVNTF.

This chain joins TRBV6-6 and TRBJ1-5, with 7 bases fitting TRBD1. The ends lost 4 bases at V and 3 bases at J; junction bases unmatched: 6. The V gene's germline CDR1 is MNHNY and CDR2 SVGAGI (reference sequence). The CDR3 consists of 15 residues. DNA for the CDR3: TGTGCCAGCAGTTGGCAGGGGGTCTACAATCAGCCCCAGCATTTT. It translates to CASSWQGVYNQPQHF.

This clone appeared a few times. This sequence joins TRBV5-4 and TRBJ1-2; D is uncertain. There are 13 residues in the CDR3. V was shortened by 1 base and J by 0 bases, with 4 bases between the two germline ends. The germline gives CDR1 SGHNT, CDR2 YYREEE (reference sequence). The CDR3 coding sequence is TGTGCCAGCAGCTTGACAACTAACTATGGCTACACCTTC. Protein sequence: CASSLTTNYGYTF. The complete variable domain, with remaining parts taken from reference TRBV5-4 and TRBJ1-2, reads ETGVTQSPTHLIKTRGQQVTLRCSSQSGHNTVSWYQQALGQGPQFIFQYYREEENGRGNFPPRFSGLQFPNYSSELNVNALELDDSALYLCASSLTTNYGYTFGSGTRLTVV.

This clone has more than one count but fewer than ten. The genes are TRBV5-6 and TRBJ2-3; maybe TRBD2 (6 bases). Germline lookup yields CDR1 SGHDT and CDR2 YYEEEE. V shed 0 bases and J shed 5 bases, with 13 bases lying between them. This CDR3 region has 15 residues. The CDR3 sequence: CASSLGTSYQDTQYF. CDR3 nucleotide sequence: TGTGCCAGCAGCTTGGGAACTAGCTACCAAGATACGCAGTATTTT. Variable domain in full (rest from reference TRBV5-6 and TRBJ2-3): DAGVTQSPTHLIKTRGQQVTLRCSPKSGHDTVSWYQQALGQGPQFIFQYYEEEERQRGNFPDRFSGHQFPNYSSELNVNALLLGDSALYLCASSLGTSYQDTQYFGPGTRLTVL.

The chain links TRBV7-9 to TRBJ2-7; 7 nucleotides match TRBD1. V shed 8 bases, J shed 3 bases, and the junction held 13 bases outside the gene matches. The CDR3 has 15 residues. The V gene's germline CDR1 is SEHNR and CDR2 FQNEAQ (reference sequence). DNA for the CDR3: TGTGCCAGCCGCATAGGGGGCAGCCCCGTCTACGAGCAGTACTTC. This sequence encodes CASRIGGSPVYEQYF.

The genes are TRBV5-5 and TRBJ2-5; 8 positions match TRBD1. Germline loops: CDR1 SGHKS, CDR2 YYEKEE (reference sequence). J lost 4 bases, V lost 4 bases, and 3 bases had no gene match. CDR3 length: 13 amino acids. CDR3 sequence: CASSIDRGETQYF. As DNA, the CDR3 is TGTGCCAGCAGCATAGACAGGGGAGAGACCCAGTACTTC.

This rearrangement joins TRBV7-8 to TRBJ2-7; 8 bases agree with TRBD1. This CDR3 comprises 14 residues. The V and J ends lost 5 bases and 5 bases, in that order; junction bases with no gene match: 8. The V gene's germline CDR1 is SGHVS and CDR2 FQNEAQ. The CDR3 DNA reads TGTGCCAGCAGCCCCAGGGGGCGGAGGAACGAGCAGTACTTC. Protein sequence: CASSPRGRRNEQYF.

This chain connects TRBV12-5 to TRBJ2-1; TRBD1 matches at 7 bases. Trimming took 8 bases from V and 0 from J; bases not matched to a gene: 13. The CDR3 has 17 amino acids. Germline V lookup: CDR1 LGHNT, CDR2 FRNRAP. CDR3 nucleotides: TGTGCTAGTAGATTGCCTGGTGGGACAGCCTCCTACAATGAGCAGTTCTTC. As protein: CASRLPGGTASYNEQFF.

The sample holds a few counts of this clone. The rearrangement links TRBV19 to TRBJ1-1; TRBD1 is a possible D gene (5 bases). The CDR3 is made up of 15 amino acids. Germline assignment: CDR1 LNHDA and CDR2 SQIVND (reference sequence). V shed 3 bases and J shed 5 bases, with 16 bases lying between them. In DNA, the CDR3 is TGTGCCAGTAGTATCTCGGACTGGGGGGAGACTGAAGCTTTCTTT. Its protein is CASSISDWGETEAFF.

There are a few counts of this clone. This chain links TRBV19 with TRBJ1-5, with 11 bases aligning to TRBD1. The trim removed 5 bases at V and 7 bases at J, leaving 1 base unmatched. This CDR3 contains 13 residues. Germline V gives CDR1 LNHDA, CDR2 SQIVND (reference sequence). CDR3 region: CASSGQGAQPQHF. CDR3 bases: TGTGCCAGTAGTGGACAGGGGGCACAGCCCCAGCATTTT.

This clone was counted only a few times. This chain uses TRBV5-4 with TRBJ1-1; perhaps TRBD1 as D (6 bases). Deletions cut 4 bases from V and 4 bases from J, with 17 bases between. The CDR3 loop spans 15 amino acids. Germline lookup yields CDR1 SGHNT and CDR2 YYREEE (reference sequence). The CDR3 region has the DNA TGTGCCAGCAGCGCAAACAGGGATGTCGGCACTGAAGCTTTCTTT. Encoded protein: CASSANRDVGTEAFF. Looking up the rest from reference TRBV5-4 and TRBJ1-1 gives the full variable domain: ETGVTQSPTHLIKTRGQQVTLRCSSQSGHNTVSWYQQALGQGPQFIFQYYREEENGRGNFPPRFSGLQFPNYSSELNVNALELDDSALYLCASSANRDVGTEAFFGQGTRLTVV.

This clone has only a few counts. The chain couples TRBV30 to TRBJ1-6; 8 bases are a match to TRBD1. The germline V gene encodes CDR1 GTSNPN and CDR2 SVGIG (reference sequence). V lost 2 bases, J lost 7 bases, and 7 bases stayed unmatched. The CDR3 is made up of 15 amino acids. The CDR3 sequence: CAWSSGQGGNSPLHF. In DNA form, the CDR3 reads TGTGCCTGGAGTTCTGGACAGGGTGGGAATTCACCCCTCCACTTT. The variable domain in full, with the rest retrieved from reference TRBV30 and TRBJ1-6, is SQTIHQWPATLVQPVGSPLSLECTVEGTSNPNLYWYRQAAGRGLQLLFYSVGIGQISSEVPQNLSASRPQDRQFILSSKKLLLSDSGFYLCAWSSGQGGNSPLHFGNGTRLTVT.

This clone has a handful of counts. The chain recombines TRBV6-1 with TRBJ2-7; maybe TRBD2 (6 bases). The CDR3 is 13 amino acids. Trimming stripped 8 bases from V and 1 base from J, with 12 bases between. The germline CDR1 and CDR2 sequences are MNHNS and SASEGT. The CDR3 DNA follows: TGTGCCAGCGCGCGGGAAGAATCCTACGAGCAGTACTTC. Its protein is CASAREESYEQYF.

The V call is TRBV2, the J call TRBJ2-6; 13 bases match TRBD2. Unmatched junction bases numbered 8, after V lost 9 bases and J lost 0 bases. This CDR3 is 18 amino acids long. Per germline, CDR1 SNHLY and CDR2 FYNNEI. The CDR3 spells CASQGLAGRGSGANVLTF. The CDR3 DNA is TGTGCCAGTCAGGGACTAGCGGGAAGAGGCTCTGGGGCCAACGTCCTGACTTTC.

Of note for this clone: This sample also contains other DNA sequences that code for the same CDR3. The V gene is TRBV15, the J gene TRBJ2-7; D possibly corresponds to TRBD2 (6 bases). CDR3 length: 14 amino acids. Trimming shortened V by 3 bases and J by 2 bases, and 11 bases separated the two germline ends. Germline CDR1 is LNHNV and CDR2 is YYDKDF (reference sequence). CDR3 sequence (DNA): TGTGCCACCAGCAGGCGGACGGGGGCCTACGAGCAGTACTTC. It encodes CATSRRTGAYEQYF.

CDR3 sequence reads: CASSFKQGIEAFF. The DNA for the CDR3 is TGTGCCAGCAGTTTCAAACAGGGAATTGAAGCTTTCTTT. The rearrangement joins TRBV6-5 to TRBJ1-1; a weak D match, TRBD1 (6 bases). Germline assignment: CDR1 MNHEY and CDR2 SVGAGI. Deletions cut 4 bases from V and 7 bases from J, with 13 bases between. The CDR3 contains 13 residues.

The V call is TRBV5-6, the J call TRBJ2-7; D gene uncertain. The CDR3 is 12 amino acids. Germline V CDR1 and CDR2: SGHDT, YYEEEE. With 2 bases removed from V and 1 base from J, the gap between germline ends came to 4 bases. CDR3 sequence: CASSFQSYEQYF. The CDR3 DNA sequence: TGTGCCAGCAGCTTTCAGTCCTACGAGCAGTACTTC.

CDR3 sequence reads: CASSRGVNEKLFF. CDR3 bases: TGTGCCAGCTCCAGGGGTGTCAATGAAAAACTGTTTTTT. The chain uses TRBV7-9 and TRBJ1-4; tentative D call: TRBD1 (6 bases). CDR1 SEHNR and CDR2 FQNEAQ come from the germline V gene (reference sequence). Between the trimmed V and J ends, which lost 8 bases and 5 bases, there was a span of 12 bases. This CDR3 has 13 amino acids.

This chain connects TRBV27 to TRBJ2-7, with D possibly TRBD1 on 5 matching bases. V was shortened by 6 bases and J by 2 bases, with 8 bases between the two germline ends. This CDR3 has 12 residues. Germline CDR1 reads MNHEY; CDR2 reads SMNVEV (reference sequence). The CDR3 loop is CASSQGAYEQYF. CDR3 sequence (DNA): TGTGCCAGCAGCCAAGGGGCCTACGAGCAGTACTTC.

This clone was counted only a few times. DNA of the CDR3: TGTGCCAGTAGTAACCTCAATCGCTGGGCAGAAGAGCAGTACTTC. Its translation: CASSNLNRWAEEQYF. The V call is TRBV19, the J call TRBJ2-7; unclear D gene. CDR3 length equals 15 residues. Germline CDR1 LNHDA, CDR2 SQIVND (reference sequence). V was trimmed by 4 bases and J by 7 bases, leaving 20 bases between them.

A few counts support this clone. The identical CDR3 is also encoded by other nucleotide sequences in the sample. J is TRBJ1-1 and V is TRBV9; D not certain. CDR3 length: 14 residues. Trimming removed 0 bases from V and 2 bases from J, with 8 bases in between. Germline V gene sequence: CDR1 SGDLS, CDR2 YYNGEE. CDR3 sequence reads: CASSVGGVNTEAFF. The DNA for the CDR3 is TGTGCCAGCAGCGTAGGGGGAGTAAACACTGAAGCTTTCTTT.

This clone came up a few times. The chain links TRBV28 to TRBJ2-2; TRBD1 might be the D (5 bases). The germline gives CDR1 MDHEN, CDR2 SYDVKM. Trimming cost V 2 bases and J 4 bases, with 11 bases left between them. The CDR3 contains 15 residues. The CDR3 sequence is CASSLRGISTGELFF. CDR3 DNA sequence: TGTGCCAGCAGTTTAAGGGGCATATCCACCGGGGAGCTGTTTTTT.

DNA for the CDR3: TGTGCCTGGGACGGGAACCAGGGGGAAAAACTGTTTTTT. Translating it yields CAWDGNQGEKLFF. The chain employs TRBV30 and TRBJ1-4; weak D call: TRBD1 (6 bases). The length of the CDR3 is 13 residues. Between the trimmed V and J ends, which lost 5 bases and 8 bases, there was a span of 15 bases. Germline-derived CDR1 and CDR2 are GTSNPN and SVGIG (reference sequence).

The chain combines TRBV19 with TRBJ1-2; no definite D call. The length of the CDR3 is 15 residues. Between the trimmed V and J ends, which lost 1 base and 1 base, there was a span of 10 bases. Per the germline V gene, CDR1 is LNHDA and CDR2 is SQIVND (reference sequence). The chain's CDR3 is CASSIAYSVNYGYTF. The DNA for the CDR3 is TGTGCCAGTAGTATAGCTTATTCAGTTAACTATGGCTACACCTTC.

The chain carries TRBV7-9 and TRBJ1-1; the match to TRBD1 covers 10 bases. V lost 4 bases, J lost 10 bases, and 9 bases stayed unmatched. Germline V gives CDR1 SEHNR, CDR2 FQNEAQ (reference sequence). The CDR3 has 14 amino acids. CDR3 sequence reads: CASSSPGQGIAAFF. DNA of the CDR3: TGTGCCAGCAGCTCTCCGGGACAGGGGATTGCAGCTTTCTTT. Complete variable domain (other parts from reference TRBV7-9 and TRBJ1-1): DTGVSQNPRHKITKRGQNVTFRCDPISEHNRLYWYRQTLGQGPEFLTYFQNEAQLEKSRLLSDRFSAERPKGSFSTLEIQRTEQGDSAMYLCASSSPGQGIAAFFGQGTRLTVV.

V usage is TRBV13 and J usage is TRBJ2-7; TRBD1 is a possible D gene (6 bases). From germline, CDR1 is PRHDT and CDR2 FYEKMQ (reference sequence). This CDR3 contains 13 residues. Between the trimmed V and J ends, which lost 5 bases and 4 bases, there was a span of 12 bases. This chain's CDR3 is CASSPGRGYEQYF. CDR3 DNA sequence: TGTGCCAGCAGCCCGGGAAGGGGGTACGAGCAGTACTTC.